The 21 T cell receptor beta chains reported below all come from one sample, sequenced in a study of cytomegalovirus exposure and HLA in healthy donors. The PCR ran on 60 Vbeta and 13 Jbeta primers. The repertoire was sequenced with immunoSEQ multiplex PCR; TCRdb's copy has only in-frame clones and lacks some. The sample has 240,000 or so clones, about 81% seen once. The sample comprised PBMCs. The source of these receptors is a woman aged 55-70 years in good health and CMV-seropositive.

The rearrangement joins TRBV7-2 to TRBJ2-3, with D maybe TRBD2 (5 bases). Germline V gene sequence: CDR1 SGHTA, CDR2 FQGNSA. The CDR3 runs 14 residues. With 4 bases removed from V and 0 bases from J, the gap between germline ends came to 8 bases. The CDR3 spells CASSSSGSTDTQYF. The CDR3 DNA reads as TGTGCCAGCAGCTCAAGCGGTAGCACAGATACGCAGTATTTT.

The rearrangement links TRBV5-1 to TRBJ2-7; 8 bases line up with TRBD1. CDR1 and CDR2 from the germline V gene are SGHRS and YFSETQ. CDR3 size: 16 residues. V trimming: 5 bases; J trimming: 3 bases; junction bases outside the gene matches: 13. The CDR3 nucleotides are TGCGCCAGCAGTACTGACAGGGGTCTGGTTGGCTACGAGCAGTACTTC. It encodes CASSTDRGLVGYEQYF.

This sequence joins TRBV29-1 and TRBJ1-1; TRBD1 might be the D (5 bases). This CDR3 has 13 amino acids. In germline, CDR1 is SQVTM, CDR2 ANQGSEA. Trimming took off 4 bases at V and 2 bases at J, with 11 bases between the two ends. Written as DNA, the CDR3 is TGCAGCGTTGTGAGACAGTTAAACACTGAAGCTTTCTTT. This translates into CSVVRQLNTEAFF. The full variable domain, with the rest looked up from reference TRBV29-1 and TRBJ1-1, is SAVISQKPSRDICQRGTSLTIQCQVDSQVTMMFWYRQQPGQSLTLIATANQGSEATYESGFVIDKFPISRPNLTFSTLTVSNMSPEDSSIYLCSVVRQLNTEAFFGQGTRLTVV.

The J gene is TRBJ1-1, the V gene TRBV10-1; no clear D gene. The germline CDR1 and CDR2 sequences are WNHNN and SYGVQD (reference sequence). V lost 4 bases and J lost 2, with 8 bases in between. There are 13 residues in the CDR3. The CDR3 loop is CASSGGSNTEAFF. CDR3 sequence (DNA): TGCGCCAGCAGTGGCGGCAGCAACACTGAAGCTTTCTTT.

The chain recombines TRBV7-2 with TRBJ2-7; the match to TRBD2 covers 8 bases. CDR1 and CDR2 from the germline V gene are SGHTA and FQGNSA. The CDR3 extends over 14 amino acids. V shed 5 bases and J 2 bases; nucleotides not matched to a gene: 5. The chain's CDR3 is CASSNSGTPYEQYF. The CDR3 bases are TGTGCCAGCAGCAATAGCGGGACACCCTACGAGCAGTACTTC.

This rearrangement joins TRBV6-1 to TRBJ2-7, with TRBD2 as a possible D gene (6 bases). The V end lost 2 bases, the J end lost 2 bases, and 7 bases lay between the germline ends. The V gene's germline CDR1 is MNHNS and CDR2 SASEGT. The CDR3 is 13 amino acids. DNA of the CDR3: TGTGCCAGCAGTGAACGGGGGACCTACGAGCAGTACTTC. This codes for CASSERGTYEQYF.

The V and J genes are TRBV5-6 and TRBJ2-5; D possibly corresponds to TRBD1 (6 bases). The J call is uncertain, as TRBJ2-7 better fits the DNA end. Germline values: CDR1 SGHDT, CDR2 YYEEEE. The CDR3 has 15 residues. Here the CDR3 reads CASSLGGGGIYEQYF. CDR3 sequence (DNA): TGTGCCAGCAGCTTAGGTGGGGGCGGAATCTACGAGCAGTACTTC.

This chain connects TRBV7-9 to TRBJ1-2; a possible D gene is TRBD1 (6 bases). V was pared by 3 bases and J by 8 bases, with 16 bases between. The CDR3 length is 14 residues. Per the germline V gene, CDR1 is SEHNR and CDR2 is FQNEAQ (reference sequence). CDR3 in amino acids: CASSLGGRGKGYTF. The CDR3, as DNA: TGTGCCAGCAGCTTGGGGGGGCGCGGGAAGGGCTACACCTTC.

The chain couples TRBV7-9 to TRBJ2-4; 10 bases match TRBD2. The J segment lost 9 bases and the V segment lost 5 bases, leaving 7 bases of the junction unmatched. The CDR3 covers 14 residues. The germline gives CDR1 SEHNR, CDR2 FQNEAQ (reference sequence). The CDR3, as DNA: TGTGCCAGCAGCAATCTCGGACTAGCGGCCATTCAGTACTTC. As protein: CASSNLGLAAIQYF.

CDR3 nucleotides: TGTGCCAGCAGTTCCTACAGGGGGAGTGCCAAAAACATTCAGTACTTC. This translates into CASSSYRGSAKNIQYF. The genes are TRBV27 and TRBJ2-4, with 8 bases lining up with TRBD1. The CDR3 runs 16 residues. J lost 1 base, V lost 4 bases, and 6 bases had no gene match. Germline V gene data show CDR1 as MNHEY and CDR2 as SMNVEV (reference sequence).

V and J are TRBV4-1 and TRBJ2-2, with 8 bases fitting TRBD2. Trimming removed 1 base from V and 6 bases from J; junction bases left unmatched: 4. Germline V gene sequence: CDR1 MGHRA, CDR2 YSYEKL. The CDR3 spans 15 residues. The DNA of the CDR3 is TGCGCCAGCAGCCAAGTATGGCGGGGGGCCGGGGAGCTGTTTTTT. It translates to CASSQVWRGAGELFF.

The rearrangement links TRBV7-9 to TRBJ2-1; 8 positions agree with TRBD2. CDR1 is SEHNR and CDR2 is FQNEAQ in the germline V gene (reference sequence). The CDR3 runs to 13 residues. J lost 8 bases, V lost 3 bases, and 3 bases had no gene match. The CDR3 is CASSLVTSDEQFF. CDR3 nucleotides: TGTGCCAGCAGCTTGGTGACTAGCGATGAGCAGTTCTTC.

The genes are TRBV5-6 and TRBJ2-1, with D tentatively TRBD2 (5 bases). V was cut by 2 bases and J by 1 base, with 10 bases left in between. This CDR3 spans 15 amino acids. Germline CDR1 and CDR2: SGHDT and YYEEEE. The CDR3 bases are TGTGCCAGCAGCTTTGTTACGGGATCCTACAATGAGCAGTTCTTC. Translating it yields CASSFVTGSYNEQFF. The whole variable domain, remainder taken from reference TRBV5-6 and TRBJ2-1, is DAGVTQSPTHLIKTRGQQVTLRCSPKSGHDTVSWYQQALGQGPQFIFQYYEEEERQRGNFPDRFSGHQFPNYSSELNVNALLLGDSALYLCASSFVTGSYNEQFFGPGTRLTVL.

This clone occurred once. The J gene is TRBJ2-7, the V gene TRBV29-1; 9 bases line up with TRBD2. The CDR3 runs to 16 residues. Trimming at V came to 4 bases and at J to 9 bases, leaving 19 bases not matched to a gene. Germline CDR1 SQVTM, CDR2 ANQGSEA. CDR3 region: CSVGTPGLSGRGVQYF. CDR3 coding DNA: TGCAGCGTTGGGACCCCCGGACTTAGCGGGAGAGGGGTGCAGTACTTC.

The rearrangement joins TRBV29-1 to TRBJ1-4; D is ambiguous. CDR1 and CDR2 (germline): SQVTM, ANQGSEA. V gave up 7 bases and J gave up 0 bases, with 6 bases separating them. CDR3 length: 12 amino acids. CDR3 loop: CSAVATNEKLFF. As DNA, the CDR3 is TGCAGCGCAGTCGCAACTAATGAAAAACTGTTTTTT.

The rearrangement links TRBV27 to TRBJ1-1; unclear D gene. V was clipped by 5 bases and J by 0 bases, with 10 bases between them. This CDR3 is built from 14 residues. Germline V lookup: CDR1 MNHEY, CDR2 SMNVEV (reference sequence). The CDR3: CASSPARMNTEAFF. The DNA of the CDR3 is TGTGCCAGCAGTCCCGCCAGGATGAACACTGAAGCTTTCTTT.

The chain joins TRBV2 to TRBJ1-5; no clear D. Germline V CDR1 and CDR2: SNHLY, FYNNEI. The CDR3 contains 14 residues. Trimming stripped 3 bases from V and 0 bases from J, with 6 bases between. DNA of the CDR3: TGTGCCAGCAGTGAGCAGAATAGCAATCAGCCCCAGCATTTT. Translating gives CASSEQNSNQPQHF.

The chain is built from TRBV5-1 and TRBJ2-1, with D perhaps TRBD2 (6 bases). V shed 2 bases and J shed 0 bases, with 9 bases lying between them. The CDR3 loop spans 15 amino acids. Germline V gene data show CDR1 as SGHRS and CDR2 as YFSETQ. Here the CDR3 DNA reads TGCGCCAGCAGCTTCCCGCGGGACTCCTACAATGAGCAGTTCTTC. It translates to CASSFPRDSYNEQFF.

The chain is built from TRBV5-4 and TRBJ2-3; D might be TRBD1 (5 bases). V was trimmed by 1 base and J by 1 base, leaving 10 bases between them. CDR1 is SGHNT, CDR2 YYREEE, per germline (reference sequence). The CDR3 loop spans 15 amino acids. CDR3 sequence: CASSLRTTGTDTQYF. For the CDR3, the DNA is TGTGCCAGCAGCTTGCGGACAACCGGCACAGATACGCAGTATTTT.

On this clone: This same CDR3 is encoded by further DNA sequences in the sample. The chain links TRBV7-2 to TRBJ2-1, with a possible D match to TRBD2 (6 bases). The length of the CDR3 is 15 residues. The germline V gene encodes CDR1 SGHTA and CDR2 FQGNSA. Trimming removed 1 base from V and 0 bases from J, with 7 bases in between. Here the CDR3 DNA reads TGTGCCAGCAGCTTAGGGCGGGGCTCCTACAATGAGCAGTTCTTC. Translating it yields CASSLGRGSYNEQFF.

This rearrangement joins TRBV5-1 to TRBJ2-5; 10 nucleotides line up with TRBD2. From germline, CDR1 is SGHRS and CDR2 YFSETQ. There are 15 residues in the CDR3. The trim removed 7 bases at V and 5 bases at J, leaving 11 bases unmatched. CDR3 DNA: TGCGCCAGCCCTGGGCTACTAGCGGGACAGGAGACCCAGTACTTC. The encoded protein is CASPGLLAGQETQYF. The whole variable domain, filled in from reference TRBV5-1 and TRBJ2-5, reads KAGVTQTPRYLIKTRGQQVTLSCSPISGHRSVSWYQQTPGQGLQFLFEYFSETQRNKGNFPGRFSGRQFSNSRSEMNVSTLELGDSALYLCASPGLLAGQETQYFGPGTRLLVL.